This TCR beta chain comes out of a study of CD8 T cells in ankylosing spondylitis. As the method for making TCR beta libraries, quantitative 5'-RACE with molecular barcodes was used. A single record per CDR3 protein comes from TCRdb applying MiXCR to the 5' RACE reads. The sample records more than 300,000 distinct CDR3 sequences, 11% being singletons. Study-level points and caveats: Disease-associated clones were CD8+ and fairly uncommon in peripheral blood. There was a TCR beta motif, made of several highly homologous variants, that appeared characteristic of ankylosing spondylitis blood. Matched ankylosing spondylitis synovial fluid reportedly contained a significantly enriched population of disease-linked clones.

To note about this clonotype: As yet, its antigen is unknown.

This TCR came from a female donor with ankylosing spondylitis or in good health (not recorded which). Sequenced sample: blood, either unsorted or a sorted T cell fraction (not recorded which).

In DNA, the CDR3 is TGTGCCAGCAGTGGGCAGGGGGGGACCGGGGAGCTGTTTTTT. This codes for CASSGQGGTGELFF. V gene TRBV6-1 combines with J gene TRBJ2-2; D might be TRBD1 or TRBD2, each matching 7 bases. The CDR3 is 14 amino acids. With 4 bases removed from V and 5 bases from J, the gap between germline ends came to 11 bases. Germline CDR1 MNHNS, CDR2 SASEGT.